This TCR beta chain was observed in a study of memory CD4+ T cells and cytomegalovirus serostatus. At the level of the study: Of the healthy Belgian adults, several were CMV seropositive and approximately 24 seronegative.

The sort gate was single viable CD3+CD4+CD8-CD45RO+ cells for memory CD4+ T cells. Serum IgG to CMV pp150, pp28, p38 and p52 defined serostatus. Positive selection with CD4 microbeads enriched total CD4+ T cells. Regarding this clone: Its specificity is unknown.

The germline V and J ends were trimmed by 3 bases and 6 bases, with 15 bases remaining between them. Germline values: CDR1 WNHNN, CDR2 SYGVQD (reference sequence). The CDR3 consists of 14 residues. Study results and caveats: About two fifths of the roughly 150 known CMV-associated TCRbeta sequences appeared in CD4+ memory.

The repertoire was sequenced with immunoSEQ multiplex PCR; TCRdb's copy has only in-frame clones and lacks some. The data hold around 50,000 clones, with roughly 78% observed a single time. Material: memory CD4+ T cells from blood. The TCR sequence derives from an adult in good health and CMV-seronegative. The V call is TRBV10-1, the J call TRBJ2-7; D gene ambiguous. CDR3 coding DNA: TGCGCCAGCAGTGAAGGGCTGCCGGATAGCGAGCAGTACTTC. The encoded protein is CASSEGLPDSEQYF.